This TCR beta chain was sequenced for a study of blood T cell repertoires in COVID-19. Assay used: immunoSEQ multiplex PCR; TCRdb lists only in-frame clones, some missing. The sample holds some 70,000 clones, roughly four fifths seen once. The V segment lost 5 bases and the J segment 11 bases; nucleotides outside the gene matches: 10. CDR1 is GTSNPN and CDR2 is SVGIG in the germline V gene (reference sequence). This CDR3 is built from 12 residues. This receptor was obtained from a man in his sixties with COVID-19, enrolled during active disease. The sample comprised peripheral blood. The V gene is TRBV30, the J gene TRBJ1-2; TRBD1 matches at 8 bases. Here the CDR3 reads CAWGGQGLFYTF. Here the CDR3 DNA reads TGTGCCTGGGGCGGACAGGGCTTATTTTACACCTTC.